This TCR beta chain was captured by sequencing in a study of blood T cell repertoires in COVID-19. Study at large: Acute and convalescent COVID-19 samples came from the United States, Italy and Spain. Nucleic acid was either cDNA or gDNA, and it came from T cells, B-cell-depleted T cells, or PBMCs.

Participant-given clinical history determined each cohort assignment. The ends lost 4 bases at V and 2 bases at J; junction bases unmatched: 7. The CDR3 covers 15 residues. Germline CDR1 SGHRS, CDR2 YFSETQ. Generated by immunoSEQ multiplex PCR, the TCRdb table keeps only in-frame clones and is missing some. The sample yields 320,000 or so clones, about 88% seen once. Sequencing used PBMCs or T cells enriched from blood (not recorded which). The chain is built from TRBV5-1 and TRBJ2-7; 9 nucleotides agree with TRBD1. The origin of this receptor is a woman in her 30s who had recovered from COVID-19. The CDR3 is CASSPGTGTPYEQYF. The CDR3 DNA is TGCGCCAGCAGCCCCGGGACAGGGACCCCCTACGAGCAGTACTTC.